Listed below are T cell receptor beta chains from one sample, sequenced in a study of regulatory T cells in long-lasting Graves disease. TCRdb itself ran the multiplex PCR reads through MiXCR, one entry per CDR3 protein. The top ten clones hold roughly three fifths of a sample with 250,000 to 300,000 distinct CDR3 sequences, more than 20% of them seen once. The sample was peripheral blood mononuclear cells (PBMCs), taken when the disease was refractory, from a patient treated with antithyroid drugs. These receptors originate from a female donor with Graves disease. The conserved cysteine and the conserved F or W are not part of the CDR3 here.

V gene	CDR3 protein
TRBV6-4	ASPETSGTQY
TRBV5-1	ASSLVGGDTGELF
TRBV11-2	ASSLEGRYYEQY
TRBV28	ASQEETKNIQY
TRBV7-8	ASRSSGGNTGELF
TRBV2	ASRQEGLGYGYT
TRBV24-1	ATSDGLVAGELF
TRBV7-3	ASSSLLAGASEQY
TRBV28	ASTTTGAKNTGELF
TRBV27	ASSFSGPSYEQY
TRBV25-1	ASLRENTGELF
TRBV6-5	ASSYLNEQY
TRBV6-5	ASSYDSRDTEAF
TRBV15	ATSRGQGSNQPQH
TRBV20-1	SAASTGNEKLF
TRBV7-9	ASSPSPAGSGELF
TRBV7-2	ASSGGTVRETQY
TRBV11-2	ASSQDRTELNEAF
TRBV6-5	ASSYEGDGAFSEKLF
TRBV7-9	ASSSPGLINEKLF
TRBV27	ASSLVSNQPQH
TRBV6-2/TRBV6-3	ASSYDGGSSNQPQH
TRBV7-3	ASSSMGEDTQY
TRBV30	AWSGPATNEKLF
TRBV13	ASSSGLAGVYEQY
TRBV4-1	ASSHWDRRHTGELF
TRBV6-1	ASSAMPGSYEQY
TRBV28	ASSLSATLNTEAF
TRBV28	ASSSSTGWGNTEAF
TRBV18	ASSPPPNYGYT
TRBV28	ASMVSDEQF
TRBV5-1	ASSRGTGDEKLF
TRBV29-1	SVTQGGTGEQY
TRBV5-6	ASSVTGFRDYGYT
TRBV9	ASSVGGDYYYEQY
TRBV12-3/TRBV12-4	ASSYTGAAAF
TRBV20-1	SARRLLRVQEQY
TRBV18	ASSEPRDRGELVYGYT
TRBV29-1	SVEAMDSLNYGYT
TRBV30	AWRRDRVLIGANVLT
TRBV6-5	ASSYARDTDTQY
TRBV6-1	ASRMDQVSTGELF
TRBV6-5	ASSYSRAGELF
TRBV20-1	SARVVGLHEQY
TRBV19	ASSSTGNGYT
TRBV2	ASSEWAGRHYGYT
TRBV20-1	SAPPQGDKETQY
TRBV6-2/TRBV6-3	ASSRDNALYGYT
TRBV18	ASSPREMNTEAF